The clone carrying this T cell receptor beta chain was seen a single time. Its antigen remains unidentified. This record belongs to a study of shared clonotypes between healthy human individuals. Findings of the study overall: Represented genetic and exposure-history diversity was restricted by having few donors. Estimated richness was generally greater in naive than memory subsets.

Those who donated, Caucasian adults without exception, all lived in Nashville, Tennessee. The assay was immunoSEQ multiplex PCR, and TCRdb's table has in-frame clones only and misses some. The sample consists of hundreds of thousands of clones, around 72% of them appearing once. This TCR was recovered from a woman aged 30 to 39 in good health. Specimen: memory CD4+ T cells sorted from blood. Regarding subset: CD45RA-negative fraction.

Here the CDR3 DNA reads TGCAGTGCTAGGATCTTGGTTGAGCAGTTCTTC. The encoded protein is CSARILVEQFF. The chain uses TRBV20-1 and TRBJ2-1; D gene unclear. The CDR3 totals 11 residues. Trimming pared 3 bases from V and 9 bases from J, leaving 9 bases between. The germline V gene has CDR1 DFQATT and CDR2 SNEGSKA (reference sequence).